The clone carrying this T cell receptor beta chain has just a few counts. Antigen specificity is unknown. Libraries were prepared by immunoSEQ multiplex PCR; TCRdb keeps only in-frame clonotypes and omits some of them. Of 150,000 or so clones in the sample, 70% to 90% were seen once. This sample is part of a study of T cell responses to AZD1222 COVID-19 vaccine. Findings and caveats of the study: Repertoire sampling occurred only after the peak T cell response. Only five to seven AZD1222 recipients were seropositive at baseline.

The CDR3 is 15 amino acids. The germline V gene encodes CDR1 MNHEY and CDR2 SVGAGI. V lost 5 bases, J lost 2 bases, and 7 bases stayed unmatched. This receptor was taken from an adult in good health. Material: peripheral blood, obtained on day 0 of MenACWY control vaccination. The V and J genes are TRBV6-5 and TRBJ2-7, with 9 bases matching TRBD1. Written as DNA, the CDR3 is TGTGCCAGCAGTCGAACCGGGACAGGGCCCTACGAGCAGTACTTC. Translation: CASSRTGTGPYEQYF.